Shown below are 26 T cell receptor beta chains from a single sample sequenced in a study of shared clonotypes between healthy human individuals (dated by TCRdb to about 2020). The library was made by the immunoSEQ multiplex PCR assay. TCRdb retrieved this table from immuneACCESS and kept in-frame rearrangements only. Not all clones are present; in checked studies, unresolved V genes account for under half, and no reason is known for the remainder. Recorded for this sample are about 510,000 clones; roughly 85% of them occurred a single time. The ten largest clones represent around 13% of the sample. Sequenced input: PBMCs. The source of these receptors is a middle-aged woman in good health. Some clones in this sample may be carry-over from other donors' samples.

V gene TRBV4-2 combines with J gene TRBJ1-4, with 10 bases matching TRBD1. This CDR3 spans 18 amino acids. CDR1 and CDR2 (germline): LGHNA, YNFKEQ. V gave up 4 bases and J gave up 7 bases; unmatched junction bases: 15. CDR3 loop: CASSRTGTGALEGEKLFF. Here the CDR3 DNA reads TGTGCCAGCAGCCGAACCGGGACAGGGGCCCTAGAAGGTGAAAAACTGTTTTTT.

The CDR3 bases are TGTGCCAGCAGTGACACCAATCAGCCCCAGCATTTT. Translating it yields CASSDTNQPQHF. The V call is TRBV2, the J call TRBJ1-5, with D uncertain. This CDR3 comprises 12 residues. V lost 3 bases and J 3 bases, leaving 3 bases between the germline ends. Germline CDR1 and CDR2: SNHLY and FYNNEI.

The J gene is TRBJ2-3, the V gene TRBV7-9; D is undetermined. The CDR3 is 12 amino acids. Germline values: CDR1 SEHNR, CDR2 FQNEAQ (reference sequence). V dropped 4 bases and J dropped 4 bases, with 6 bases sitting between them. The CDR3, as DNA: TGTGCCAGCAGCTCTGTACCAGATACGCAGTATTTT. Its translation is CASSSVPDTQYF.

The chain employs TRBV5-1 and TRBJ2-7; 11 bases map to TRBD1. Germline V gives CDR1 SGHRS, CDR2 YFSETQ. This CDR3 has 14 amino acids. The trim removed 2 bases at V and 5 bases at J, leaving 3 bases unmatched. CDR3 in DNA: TGCGCCAGCAGCTTCCGGGACAGGGGGAACGAGCAGTACTTC. Amino acid sequence: CASSFRDRGNEQYF. The entire variable domain, with the rest obtained from reference TRBV5-1 and TRBJ2-7, is as follows: KAGVTQTPRYLIKTRGQQVTLSCSPISGHRSVSWYQQTPGQGLQFLFEYFSETQRNKGNFPGRFSGRQFSNSRSEMNVSTLELGDSALYLCASSFRDRGNEQYFGPGTRLTVT.

V and J are TRBV7-9 and TRBJ2-1; D not certain. Trimming pared 5 bases from V and 0 bases from J, leaving 17 bases between. Germline V gene lookup returns CDR1 SEHNR and CDR2 FQNEAQ (reference sequence). The CDR3 has 17 residues. The CDR3 reads CASSRLRGVSSYNEQFF. For the CDR3, the DNA is TGTGCCAGCAGCCGCCTTAGAGGCGTAAGCTCCTACAATGAGCAGTTCTTC.

The CDR3 spells CAISEAVVTDTQYF. DNA of the CDR3: TGTGCCATCAGTGAGGCGGTAGTGACAGATACGCAGTATTTT. J is TRBJ2-3 and V is TRBV10-3, with D uncertain. V was clipped by 2 bases and J by 3 bases, with 9 bases between them. This CDR3 has 14 residues. Germline V gives CDR1 ENHRY, CDR2 SYGVKD.

The rearrangement uses TRBV30 and TRBJ2-1; 7 bases agree with TRBD2. The CDR3 spans 14 residues. Germline loops: CDR1 GTSNPN, CDR2 SVGIG (reference sequence). V was clipped by 8 bases and J by 0 bases; unmatched bases: 7. The CDR3 bases are TGTGCCCGAAGTACTAGCGCCTCCTACAATGAGCAGTTCTTC. It specifies CARSTSASYNEQFF.

CDR3: CASSFGSGSGAGELFF. As DNA, the CDR3 is TGTGCCAGCAGTTTTGGTAGCGGGAGTGGCGCCGGGGAGCTGTTTTTT. The rearrangement uses TRBV27 and TRBJ2-2; TRBD2 matches 9 bases. In germline, CDR1 is MNHEY, CDR2 SMNVEV (reference sequence). J gave up 6 bases and V 3 bases, and 8 bases lay outside the gene matches. This CDR3 has 16 residues.

This CDR3 is CASSFAGPTYNEQFF. The CDR3 DNA follows: TGTGCCAGCAGTTTTGCGGGGCCGACCTACAATGAGCAGTTCTTC. The V gene is TRBV28, the J gene TRBJ2-1; D might be TRBD2 (6 bases). Germline-derived CDR1 and CDR2 are MDHEN and SYDVKM. The CDR3 extends over 15 amino acids. V was clipped by 3 bases and J by 2 bases, with 11 bases between them.

V gene TRBV28 combines with J gene TRBJ2-3, with D hard to call. Germline lookup yields CDR1 MDHEN and CDR2 SYDVKM. The ends were cut back, 6 bases at V and 2 bases at J, with 6 bases in the middle. This CDR3 is 12 amino acids long. CDR3 DNA sequence: TGTGCCAGCAGACAGAACACAGATACGCAGTATTTT. Translation gives CASRQNTDTQYF.

This chain links TRBV30 with TRBJ1-3; weak D call: TRBD1 (6 bases). The ends were cut back, 0 bases at V and 2 bases at J, with 11 bases in the middle. The germline CDR1 and CDR2 sequences are GTSNPN and SVGIG (reference sequence). CDR3 length: 15 residues. The CDR3 DNA follows: TGTGCCTGGAGTGTACCCAGACAGGCTGGAAACACCATATATTTT. This sequence encodes CAWSVPRQAGNTIYF.

As regards this clone: In the same sample, other DNA sequences code for this CDR3. V usage is TRBV19 and J usage is TRBJ1-1, with TRBD1 matching over 8 bases. Germline V CDR1 and CDR2: LNHDA, SQIVND (reference sequence). J lost 1 base, V lost 5 bases, and 6 bases had no gene match. This CDR3 region has 15 residues. The CDR3 loop reads CASSGRGTGNTEAFF. The CDR3 DNA reads TGTGCCAGTAGTGGCCGAGGGACAGGGAACACTGAAGCTTTCTTT.

J is TRBJ2-5 and V is TRBV7-2; D is tentatively TRBD1 or TRBD2 (5 bases each). The CDR3 runs to 14 residues. Deletions cut 7 bases from V and 2 bases from J, with 14 bases between. From germline, CDR1 is SGHTA and CDR2 FQGNSA. CDR3 nucleotides: TGTGCCAGCACTCCCGGGACCCAACAAGAGACCCAGTACTTC. This sequence encodes CASTPGTQQETQYF.

The V call is TRBV7-8, the J call TRBJ1-5, with 12 bases identical to TRBD1. V shed 5 bases, J shed 3 bases, and the junction held 8 bases outside the gene matches. The CDR3 is made up of 17 amino acids. Germline assignment: CDR1 SGHVS and CDR2 FQNEAQ. The CDR3 here is CASSLSWDRGPNQPQHF. The DNA of the CDR3 is TGTGCCAGCAGCCTTAGCTGGGACAGGGGGCCCAATCAGCCCCAGCATTTT.

V is TRBV7-8 and J is TRBJ2-1; 9 nucleotides align to TRBD1. V gave up 0 bases and J gave up 1 base; unmatched junction bases: 1. This CDR3 comprises 16 residues. CDR1 SGHVS and CDR2 FQNEAQ come from the germline V gene. The CDR3 reads CASSLAGQGSYNEQFF. CDR3 bases: TGTGCCAGCAGCTTAGCGGGACAGGGATCCTACAATGAGCAGTTCTTC.

This clone was observed a single time. V usage is TRBV2 and J usage is TRBJ2-1; unclear D gene. CDR3 length: 14 amino acids. The germline CDR1 and CDR2 sequences are SNHLY and FYNNEI. Between the trimmed V and J ends, which lost 5 bases and 3 bases, there was a span of 11 bases. The CDR3 DNA follows: TGTGCCAGCAGTCCCAGGATGGTCTACAATGAGCAGTTCTTC. This gives the protein CASSPRMVYNEQFF.

The chain is built from TRBV10-3 and TRBJ2-1; D remains unclear. Germline V gives CDR1 ENHRY, CDR2 SYGVKD. The V and J ends lost 7 bases and 0 bases respectively, with 10 bases between them. CDR3 length: 14 residues. CDR3 loop: CAINEDISYNEQFF. DNA for the CDR3: TGTGCCATCAACGAGGATATCTCCTACAATGAGCAGTTCTTC.

The V and J genes are TRBV11-2 and TRBJ2-3; TRBD2 agrees at 8 bases. In germline, CDR1 is SGHAT, CDR2 FQNNGV. The CDR3 consists of 16 residues. V was clipped by 3 bases and J by 8 bases; unmatched bases: 13. CDR3 residues: CASSFGTSSARTTQYF. CDR3 DNA sequence: TGTGCCAGCAGCTTCGGGACTAGTTCGGCCCGTACTACGCAGTATTTT. Using reference TRBV11-2 and TRBJ2-3 for the parts outside the CDR3, the full variable domain is EAGVAQSPRYKIIEKRQSVAFWCNPISGHATLYWYQQILGQGPKLLIQFQNNGVVDDSQLPKDRFSAERLKGVDSTLKIQPAKLEDSAVYLCASSFGTSSARTTQYFGPGTRLTVL.

The rearrangement links TRBV4-1 to TRBJ2-2; perhaps TRBD2 as D (5 bases). V was pared by 0 bases and J by 1 base, with 9 bases between. CDR3 size: 16 residues. Germline lookup yields CDR1 MGHRA and CDR2 YSYEKL. CDR3 bases: TGCGCCAGCAGCCAAGAAAAGCGGCTGAACACCGGGGAGCTGTTTTTT. Its translation is CASSQEKRLNTGELFF.

The chain joins TRBV5-1 to TRBJ2-5, with TRBD2 matching 10 bases. V was clipped by 4 bases and J by 5 bases; unmatched bases: 14. Germline CDR1 SGHRS, CDR2 YFSETQ. The CDR3 length is 17 residues. As DNA, the CDR3 is TGCGCCAGCAGCCCCCTGCCGGGACTAGCGACCGTGGAGACCCAGTACTTC. Its translation is CASSPLPGLATVETQYF.

This sequence joins TRBV28 and TRBJ2-2; TRBD2 matches 9 bases. Trimming took 8 bases from V and 7 from J; bases not matched to a gene: 8. The CDR3 totals 14 residues. Looked up from germline, CDR1 is MDHEN and CDR2 is SYDVKM. CDR3 loop: CASSGSSGVGELFF. CDR3 nucleotides: TGTGCCAGCTCGGGGTCTAGCGGGGTCGGGGAGCTGTTTTTT.

This rearrangement joins TRBV5-1 to TRBJ2-7; D possibly corresponds to TRBD2 (5 bases). This CDR3 is built from 14 residues. V was trimmed by 0 bases and J by 2 bases, leaving 9 bases between them. CDR1 SGHRS and CDR2 YFSETQ come from the germline V gene. The CDR3: CASSLGGETYEQYF. The CDR3 nucleotides read TGCGCCAGCAGCTTGGGTGGGGAGACCTACGAGCAGTACTTC. Looking up the rest from reference TRBV5-1 and TRBJ2-7 gives the full variable domain: KAGVTQTPRYLIKTRGQQVTLSCSPISGHRSVSWYQQTPGQGLQFLFEYFSETQRNKGNFPGRFSGRQFSNSRSEMNVSTLELGDSALYLCASSLGGETYEQYFGPGTRLTVT.

This rearrangement joins TRBV19 to TRBJ1-1; D is possibly TRBD1 (5 bases). Between the trimmed V and J ends, which lost 0 bases and 2 bases, there was a span of 13 bases. CDR1 is LNHDA, CDR2 SQIVND, per germline (reference sequence). The CDR3 has 16 amino acids. CDR3 DNA: TGTGCCAGTAGTATAGATCATGGGGCCACAAACACTGAAGCTTTCTTT. Its translation is CASSIDHGATNTEAFF.

This chain links TRBV11-2 with TRBJ2-3; D not resolved. The CDR3 runs 14 residues. The V end was cut by 1 base, the J end by 2 bases, with 7 bases between. Germline-derived CDR1 and CDR2 are SGHAT and FQNNGV. CDR3 bases: TGTGCCAGCAGCTTAGCATTTCTCACAGATACGCAGTATTTT. This sequence encodes CASSLAFLTDTQYF.

The chain recombines TRBV25-1 with TRBJ2-1; 13 positions match TRBD2. The J segment lost 7 bases and the V segment lost 8 bases, leaving 5 bases of the junction unmatched. The germline V gene encodes CDR1 MGHDK and CDR2 SYGVNS. The CDR3 totals 14 residues. The CDR3 region is CASGLAGVRNEQFF. The CDR3 nucleotides read TGTGCCAGCGGACTAGCGGGAGTGCGAAATGAGCAGTTCTTC.

V gene TRBV10-2 combines with J gene TRBJ2-7; D unresolved. The CDR3 has 14 amino acids. Germline values: CDR1 WSHSY, CDR2 SAAADI. The V end was cut by 0 bases, the J end by 0 bases, with 6 bases between. The DNA for the CDR3 is TGCGCCAGCAGTGAGTCCCGTAGCTCCTACGAGCAGTACTTC. Translated: CASSESRSSYEQYF.